Listed below are T cell receptor beta chains from one sample, sequenced in a study of T cell changes during pregnancy in multiple sclerosis. The assay was immunoSEQ multiplex PCR, and TCRdb's table has in-frame clones only and misses some. The sample consists of tens of thousands of clones, over 85% of them appearing once. The material sequenced was peripheral blood, taken in the third trimester of pregnancy. These TCRs come from a female donor with multiple sclerosis, enrolled in a pregnancy study. Each CDR3 is given with its conserved first and last residue. Fields, in order: clone size, J gene, V gene, D gene, CDR3 protein, CDR3 DNA. The D gene is left open where the match is weak. For some rows the clone size is stated as once, few or many, or as a class when expanded; others skip it.

abundance: NA
j_gene: TRBJ2-5
v_gene: TRBV19
d_gene: NA
CDR3aa: CASSKGVWGETQYF
CDR3nt: TGTGCCAGTAGTAAAGGGGTCTGGGGAGAGACCCAGTACTTC

abundance: NA
j_gene: TRBJ1-5
v_gene: TRBV19
d_gene: TRBD1
CDR3aa: CASSPVDRAQPQHF
CDR3nt: TGTGCCAGTAGTCCGGTGGACAGGGCTCAGCCCCAGCATTTT

abundance: NA
j_gene: TRBJ2-7
v_gene: TRBV18
d_gene: TRBD1
CDR3aa: CASSPLGQGGEQYF
CDR3nt: TGTGCCAGCTCACCCCTAGGACAGGGCGGCGAGCAGTACTTC

abundance: NA
j_gene: TRBJ2-3
v_gene: TRBV5-1
d_gene: TRBD2
CDR3aa: CASSLFLAADTQYF
CDR3nt: TGCGCCAGCAGCTTATTTCTAGCGGCAGATACGCAGTATTTT

abundance: NA
j_gene: TRBJ1-1
v_gene: TRBV5-1
d_gene: TRBD1
CDR3aa: CASSTGGPNTEAFF
CDR3nt: TGCGCCAGCAGTACAGGGGGCCCTAACACTGAAGCTTTCTTT

abundance: NA
j_gene: TRBJ1-1
v_gene: TRBV5-1
d_gene: TRBD1
CDR3aa: CASSLQGCCTEAFF
CDR3nt: TGCGCCAGCAGCCTACAGGGGTGTTGCACTGAAGCTTTCTTT

abundance: NA
j_gene: TRBJ1-1
v_gene: TRBV19
d_gene: TRBD1
CDR3aa: CASIRGQGSTEAFF
CDR3nt: TGTGCCAGTATCCGGGGACAGGGGTCCACTGAAGCTTTCTTT

abundance: once
j_gene: TRBJ1-1
v_gene: TRBV5-1
d_gene: NA
CDR3aa: CASSLEPQTGPNTEAFF
CDR3nt: TGCGCCAGCAGCTTGGAACCGCAAACCGGTCCGAACACTGAAGCTTTCTTT

abundance: NA
j_gene: TRBJ2-7
v_gene: TRBV5-6
d_gene: NA
CDR3aa: CASSPPTRSEQYF
CDR3nt: TGTGCCAGCAGCCCACCCACTAGGAGCGAGCAGTACTTC

abundance: NA
j_gene: TRBJ2-7
v_gene: TRBV9
d_gene: NA
CDR3aa: CASSARGTASYEQYF
CDR3nt: TGTGCCAGCAGCGCGCGCGGGACTGCGTCCTACGAGCAGTACTTC

abundance: NA
j_gene: TRBJ1-2
v_gene: TRBV19
d_gene: NA
CDR3aa: CASNRGYGYTF
CDR3nt: TGTGCCAGTAACCGGGGTTATGGCTACACCTTC

abundance: NA
j_gene: TRBJ2-1
v_gene: TRBV9
d_gene: NA
CDR3aa: CASSVSGGITNNEQFF
CDR3nt: TGTGCCAGCAGCGTATCTGGCGGGATTACTAACAATGAGCAGTTCTTC

abundance: once
j_gene: TRBJ2-1
v_gene: TRBV5-1
d_gene: NA
CDR3aa: CASSSDNNEQFF
CDR3nt: TGCGCCAGCAGCTCAGATAACAATGAGCAGTTCTTC

abundance: NA
j_gene: TRBJ1-2
v_gene: TRBV11-2
d_gene: NA
CDR3aa: CASSSQQGSGYTF
CDR3nt: TGTGCCAGCAGCTCTCAACAGGGAAGTGGCTACACCTTC

abundance: NA
j_gene: TRBJ1-4
v_gene: TRBV19
d_gene: NA
CDR3aa: CASSMGGAENEKLFF
CDR3nt: TGTGCCAGTAGTATGGGGGGGGCAGAGAATGAAAAACTGTTTTTT

abundance: NA
j_gene: TRBJ2-7
v_gene: TRBV7-2
d_gene: NA
CDR3aa: CASSFTAVSSYEQYF
CDR3nt: TGTGCCAGCAGCTTTACGGCGGTCAGCTCCTACGAGCAGTACTTC

abundance: NA
j_gene: TRBJ2-1
v_gene: TRBV6-5
d_gene: TRBD2
CDR3aa: CASSYSGNTEQFF
CDR3nt: TGTGCCAGCAGCTATAGCGGGAATACTGAGCAGTTCTTC

abundance: NA
j_gene: TRBJ1-2
v_gene: TRBV5-1
d_gene: TRBD1
CDR3aa: CASSLSGQGEGYTF
CDR3nt: TGCGCCAGCAGCTTGAGTGGACAGGGTGAAGGCTACACCTTC

abundance: once
j_gene: TRBJ2-1
v_gene: TRBV6-5
d_gene: TRBD1
CDR3aa: CASSYLGQGNEQFF
CDR3nt: TGTGCCAGCAGTTACTTGGGACAGGGCAATGAGCAGTTCTTC

abundance: NA
j_gene: TRBJ2-7
v_gene: TRBV29-1
d_gene: TRBD2
CDR3aa: CSVAGRTSYYEQYF
CDR3nt: TGCAGCGTGGCAGGGAGGACTAGCTACTACGAGCAGTACTTC

abundance: NA
j_gene: TRBJ1-2
v_gene: TRBV11-1
d_gene: TRBD1
CDR3aa: CASSPDGTGGSDGYTF
CDR3nt: TGTGCCAGCAGCCCAGACGGGACAGGGGGCAGTGACGGCTACACCTTC

abundance: NA
j_gene: TRBJ2-7
v_gene: TRBV19
d_gene: TRBD1
CDR3aa: CASRDGGTGDDEQYF
CDR3nt: TGTGCCAGTAGAGATGGGGGGACAGGGGACGACGAGCAGTACTTC

abundance: NA
j_gene: TRBJ2-3
v_gene: TRBV5-1
d_gene: NA
CDR3aa: CASSLEPGPTDTQYF
CDR3nt: TGCGCCAGCAGCTTGGAACCTGGGCCCACAGATACGCAGTATTTT

abundance: NA
j_gene: TRBJ1-1
v_gene: TRBV27
d_gene: TRBD1
CDR3aa: CASKTGTGQTMNTEAFF
CDR3nt: TGTGCCAGCAAAACGGGGACAGGCCAAACCATGAACACTGAAGCTTTCTTT

abundance: NA
j_gene: TRBJ2-1
v_gene: TRBV6-1
d_gene: TRBD2
CDR3aa: CASLAGQYNEQFF
CDR3nt: TGTGCCAGCCTAGCGGGCCAATACAATGAGCAGTTCTTC

abundance: NA
j_gene: TRBJ2-5
v_gene: TRBV10-2
d_gene: TRBD1
CDR3aa: CASSDQDRTSQETQYF
CDR3nt: TGCGCCAGCAGTGACCAGGACAGGACCTCCCAAGAGACCCAGTACTTC

abundance: once
j_gene: TRBJ1-1
v_gene: TRBV5-6
d_gene: TRBD1
CDR3aa: CASSILKGRQGNTEAFF
CDR3nt: TGTGCCAGCAGCATACTAAAGGGGAGACAGGGGAACACTGAAGCTTTCTTT

abundance: once
j_gene: TRBJ2-1
v_gene: TRBV5-1
d_gene: TRBD2
CDR3aa: CASSPGLAGGNEQFF
CDR3nt: TGCGCCAGCAGCCCGGGACTAGCGGGAGGCAATGAGCAGTTCTTC

abundance: NA
j_gene: TRBJ2-3
v_gene: TRBV19
d_gene: TRBD2
CDR3aa: CASSRPGLAGGGDTQYF
CDR3nt: TGTGCCAGTAGTCGGCCGGGACTAGCGGGAGGTGGGGATACGCAGTATTTT

abundance: NA
j_gene: TRBJ2-5
v_gene: TRBV14
d_gene: TRBD2
CDR3aa: CASSQDGGLVSETQYF
CDR3nt: TGTGCCAGCAGCCAAGACGGCGGACTAGTGTCAGAGACCCAGTACTTC

abundance: NA
j_gene: TRBJ2-5
v_gene: TRBV5-1
d_gene: TRBD2
CDR3aa: CASSLLGVAGETQYF
CDR3nt: TGCGCCAGCAGCTTGTTGGGAGTAGCGGGAGAGACCCAGTACTTC

abundance: NA
j_gene: TRBJ2-1
v_gene: TRBV25-1
d_gene: TRBD2
CDR3aa: CASTSGSGVRQFF
CDR3nt: TGTGCCAGCACTAGCGGGAGTGGGGTTCGGCAGTTCTTC

abundance: NA
j_gene: TRBJ2-5
v_gene: TRBV7-9
d_gene: NA
CDR3aa: CASSLVEMNF
CDR3nt: TGTGCCAGCAGCTTAGTCGAGATGAACTTC